The clone carrying this T cell receptor beta chain is identified as medium-sized from frequency. Its antigen is unidentified. This entry belongs to a study of CXCR3-negative and CXCR3-positive naive CD8 T cells. Study-wide background: Every library held about 1.5 +/- 0.3 million TRB reads, and the total came to around 130 million. Whole-study results and caveats: With respect to TRBV-TRBJ usage, naive CXCR3-negative and CXCR3-positive cells were similar; memory differed. The study found more hydrophobic TRB CDR3s in CXCR3-positive naive cells than in CXCR3-negative naive cells.

This CDR3 region has 15 residues. Germline V gives CDR1 LGHNA, CDR2 YSLEER. All TRB cDNA libraries came from 5' RACE performed with UMI labels. TCRdb reprocessed the 5' RACE reads; each CDR3 protein has one entry and no DNA is given. The sample totals 5,500 to 6,000 distinct CDR3 sequences; its top ten clones hold about 2%. The chain combines TRBV4-3 with TRBJ1-2; TCRdb's D gene call, TRBD1, goes unchecked for lack of DNA. The sequence derives from a human donor in good health. Some clones in this sample may be carry-over from other donors' samples. Sequenced material: naive CXCR3+ CD8+ T cells from blood. The subset is: CD45RO-CCR7+CD27+CD95- naive CD8+ T cells expressing CXCR3 (TNR3+). CDR3 loop: CASSQDQGREYGYTF.